These T cell receptor beta chains were read from a single sample in a study of regulatory T cells in long-lasting Graves disease. TCRdb re-analysed the multiplex PCR reads in MiXCR, keeping a single row per CDR3 protein. The table has over 300,000 distinct CDR3 sequences, around a fifth seen once. The sample consisted of peripheral blood mononuclear cells (PBMCs), taken when the disease was refractory, from a patient treated with antithyroid drugs. Every receptor here comes from a female donor with Graves disease. CDR3s include the opening cysteine and the closing phenylalanine or tryptophan. A D gene is named only where the DNA matches it firmly. Clone size is not always given. Where it is, it says once, few, many or a class for expanded clones.

d_gene,v_gene,j_gene,abundance,CDR3aa,CDR3nt
.,TRBV7-2,TRBJ1-2,.,CASSHQGNGYTF,TGTGCCAGCAGCCACCAGGGAAACGGCTACACCTTC
TRBD1,TRBV20-1,TRBJ1-1,.,CSARDLRGRDTEAFF,TGCAGTGCTAGAGATCTCAGGGGGAGAGACACTGAAGCTTTCTTT
.,TRBV24-1,TRBJ1-5,.,CATSDREIGPQHF,TGTGCCACCAGTGACAGGGAGATAGGGCCCCAGCATTTT
TRBD1,TRBV2,TRBJ1-1,many,CASSSGTGDTEAFF,TGTGCCAGCAGCTCGGGGACAGGCGACACTGAAGCTTTCTTT
TRBD2,TRBV7-2,TRBJ2-7,many,CASSFLRGSDEQYF,TGTGCCAGCAGCTTTTTGCGGGGGAGTGACGAGCAGTACTTC
.,TRBV6-5,TRBJ2-7,many,CASSYSTAQISYEQYF,TGTGCCAGCAGTTACTCGACAGCTCAAATCTCCTACGAGCAGTACTTC
TRBD1,TRBV5-1,TRBJ1-1,.,CASTVTGYTEAFF,TGCGCCAGCACCGTGACAGGGTATACTGAAGCTTTCTTT
.,TRBV18,TRBJ2-2,many,CASSPSATNTGELFF,TGTGCCAGCTCACCGTCAGCGACCAACACCGGGGAGCTGTTTTTT
.,TRBV12-3/TRBV12-4,TRBJ2-5,many,CASSPADIQTQYF,TGTGCCAGCAGCCCGGCGGATATACAGACCCAGTACTTC
TRBD1,TRBV5-4,TRBJ1-2,few,CASSLALGTGHGYTF,TGTGCCAGCAGCTTGGCCCTCGGGACAGGGCATGGCTACACCTTC
.,TRBV27,TRBJ1-2,few,CASSLGHPIYYGYTF,TGTGCCAGCAGTTTAGGACACCCCATTTACTATGGCTACACCTTC
TRBD2,TRBV4-1,TRBJ2-7,few,CASSQTLAGSLTYEQYF,TGCGCCAGCAGCCAAACACTAGCGGGTTCCCTAACCTACGAGCAGTACTTC
.,TRBV30,TRBJ1-5,.,CAWRSRDGYNQPQHF,TGTGCCTGGAGATCCCGGGACGGCTACAATCAGCCCCAGCATTTT
.,TRBV20-1,TRBJ1-5,few,CSAIVGFSNQPQHF,TGCAGTGCTATCGTAGGGTTTAGCAATCAGCCCCAGCATTTT
.,TRBV12-3/TRBV12-4,TRBJ1-1,.,CASSYGNTEASF,TGTGCCAGCAGTTACGGAAACACTGAAGCTTCCTTT
.,TRBV7-3,TRBJ1-1,many,CASSGGGHTEAFF,TGTGCCAGCAGTGGGGGGGGGCACACTGAAGCTTTCTTT
.,TRBV28,TRBJ1-5,many,CASSLADSYQPQHF,TGTGCCAGCAGTTTAGCGGACAGTTATCAGCCCCAGCATTTT
.,TRBV7-9,TRBJ2-4,.,CASSLAERGPAKNIQYF,TGTGCCAGCAGCTTAGCCGAACGGGGGCCGGCCAAAAACATTCAGTACTTC
TRBD2,TRBV20-1,TRBJ2-7,few,CSVQLAGAYEQYF,TGCAGTGTTCAACTAGCGGGAGCCTACGAGCAGTACTTC
.,TRBV7-9,TRBJ2-1,few,CASSLGTYNEQFF,TGTGCCAGCAGCTTAGGGACCTACAATGAGCAGTTCTTC
.,TRBV5-1,TRBJ2-2,few,CASSLSAGQVNTGELFF,TGCGCCAGCAGCTTGAGTGCCGGGCAGGTGAACACCGGGGAGCTGTTTTTT
.,TRBV27,TRBJ1-1,many,CASSAWGIRGTEAFF,TGTGCCAGCAGTGCATGGGGAATCCGGGGTACTGAAGCTTTCTTT
TRBD1,TRBV27,TRBJ1-2,.,CASSLSRTGYYGYTF,TGTGCCAGCAGTTTAAGCAGGACAGGTTACTATGGCTACACCTTC
TRBD1,TRBV10-3,TRBJ1-2,.,CAISDQGDYGYTF,TGTGCCATCAGTGATCAGGGGGACTATGGCTACACCTTC
.,TRBV20-1,TRBJ1-5,many,CSATGPSGQPQHF,TGCAGTGCTACAGGGCCATCTGGGCAGCCCCAGCATTTT
TRBD1,TRBV2,TRBJ2-5,many,CASRPGTVHQETQYF,TGTGCCAGCAGGCCGGGGACAGTACACCAAGAGACCCAGTACTTC
TRBD1,TRBV5-1,TRBJ2-5,.,CASSRGQGPETQYF,TGCGCCAGCAGCCGGGGACAGGGCCCAGAGACCCAGTACTTC
.,TRBV12-3/TRBV12-4,TRBJ2-4,many,CASSLSARGDIQYF,TGTGCCAGCAGTTTATCGGCCCGAGGGGACATTCAGTACTTC
TRBD1,TRBV18,TRBJ1-5,.,CASSPGQGNGNQPQHF,TGTGCCAGCTCGCCGGGACAGGGAAATGGCAATCAGCCCCAGCATTTT
TRBD1,TRBV12-3/TRBV12-4,TRBJ2-4,few,CASRTAGGRLAKNIQYF,TGTGCCAGCAGAACCGCAGGGGGAAGACTAGCCAAAAACATTCAGTACTTC
.,TRBV6-5,TRBJ1-2,many,CASSYVPSQNYGYTF,TGTGCCAGCAGTTATGTCCCCTCACAGAACTATGGCTACACCTTC
.,TRBV7-9,TRBJ2-6,many,CASIQGAGGAISGANVLTF,TGTGCCAGCATCCAGGGGGCGGGGGGCGCGATCTCTGGGGCCAACGTCCTGACTTTC
.,TRBV18,TRBJ2-1,.,CASSPPGHPYNEQFF,TGTGCCAGCTCACCACCGGGACACCCGTACAATGAGCAGTTCTTC
.,TRBV6-5,TRBJ2-7,many,CASSYSQATYEQYF,TGTGCCAGCAGTTACTCACAGGCCACCTACGAGCAGTACTTC
.,TRBV20-1,TRBJ2-4,many,CSASPQGAKNIQYF,TGCAGTGCTAGCCCGCAGGGGGCCAAAAACATTCAGTACTTC
TRBD1,TRBV11-2,TRBJ2-1,few,CASRRTGGQFF,TGTGCCAGCAGGCGTACAGGGGGGCAGTTCTTC
TRBD2,TRBV10-3,TRBJ2-7,few,CAIKGTSIYEQYF,TGTGCCATCAAGGGGACTAGCATTTACGAGCAGTACTTC
.,TRBV12-3/TRBV12-4,TRBJ1-2,few,CASSRRTARGSYTF,TGTGCCAGCAGCCGAAGGACGGCCCGGGGGAGCTACACCTTC
TRBD1,TRBV6-1,TRBJ2-7,.,CASSRRQGMAYEQYF,TGTGCCAGCAGTCGCAGACAGGGGATGGCCTACGAGCAGTACTTC
.,TRBV12-3/TRBV12-4,TRBJ1-5,few,CASSPPQNQPQHF,TGTGCCAGCAGTCCCCCCCAGAATCAGCCCCAGCATTTT
TRBD1,TRBV7-9,TRBJ1-4,.,CASTERYRGNEKLFF,TGTGCCAGCACCGAACGGTACAGGGGGAATGAAAAACTGTTTTTT
.,TRBV9,TRBJ2-2,few,CASSVDGTANTGELFF,TGTGCCAGCAGCGTAGACGGGACGGCGAACACCGGGGAGCTGTTTTTT
TRBD1,TRBV20-1,TRBJ1-2,.,CSAGNRGNGYTF,TGCAGTGCCGGGAACAGGGGGAATGGCTACACCTTC
TRBD1,TRBV7-2,TRBJ2-7,.,CASSPDRIQGPYEQYF,TGTGCCAGCAGCCCGGACAGGATACAGGGGCCCTACGAGCAGTACTTC
.,TRBV12-3/TRBV12-4,TRBJ1-1,many,CASSFQGQNEAFF,TGTGCCAGCAGTTTCCAGGGTCAGAATGAAGCTTTCTTT
.,TRBV7-6,TRBJ2-2,few,CASSLAGGLNTGELFF,TGTGCCAGCAGCTTAGCGGGGGGTCTGAACACCGGGGAGCTGTTTTTT
TRBD2,TRBV4-1,TRBJ2-7,few,CASSQVGLAGYEQYF,TGCGCCAGCAGCCAAGTCGGTCTAGCGGGCTACGAGCAGTACTTC
.,TRBV6-5,TRBJ2-2,many,CASSYSTGAGELFF,TGTGCCAGCAGTTACTCTACTGGGGCCGGGGAGCTGTTTTTT
.,TRBV29-1,TRBJ1-1,.,CSVEVIRDTEAFF,TGCAGCGTTGAAGTTATACGGGACACTGAAGCTTTCTTT
.,TRBV11-3,TRBJ1-5,many,CASSRTGFDQPQHF,TGTGCCAGCAGCCGCACAGGGTTTGATCAGCCCCAGCATTTT
TRBD1,TRBV28,TRBJ2-3,.,CASSYWDSPSTDTQYF,TGTGCCAGCAGTTATTGGGACAGTCCTAGCACAGATACGCAGTATTTT
.,TRBV30,TRBJ1-3,.,CAWSVQSPRLGNTIYF,TGTGCCTGGAGTGTACAGTCTCCGCGGCTGGGAAACACCATATATTTT
.,TRBV11-2,TRBJ1-5,many,CASSLRSNQPQHF,TGTGCCAGCAGTTTAAGAAGCAATCAGCCCCAGCATTTT
.,TRBV12-3/TRBV12-4,TRBJ2-2,.,CASSRTPPNTGELFF,TGTGCCAGCAGCCGAACTCCACCAAACACCGGGGAGCTGTTTTTT
TRBD2,TRBV4-1,TRBJ2-5,.,CASSHVGLGETQYF,TGCGCCAGCAGCCATGTTGGACTAGGAGAGACCCAGTACTTC
TRBD1,TRBV12-3/TRBV12-4,TRBJ1-1,.,CASSTGVGEAFF,TGTGCCAGCAGTACAGGGGTCGGTGAAGCTTTCTTT
TRBD2,TRBV12-3/TRBV12-4,TRBJ2-3,.,CASSRTSGASTDTQYF,TGTGCCAGCAGTCGGACTAGCGGGGCCAGCACAGATACGCAGTATTTT
TRBD1,TRBV28,TRBJ1-1,many,CASSPYRGNTEAFF,TGTGCCAGCAGCCCCTACAGGGGGAACACTGAAGCTTTCTTT